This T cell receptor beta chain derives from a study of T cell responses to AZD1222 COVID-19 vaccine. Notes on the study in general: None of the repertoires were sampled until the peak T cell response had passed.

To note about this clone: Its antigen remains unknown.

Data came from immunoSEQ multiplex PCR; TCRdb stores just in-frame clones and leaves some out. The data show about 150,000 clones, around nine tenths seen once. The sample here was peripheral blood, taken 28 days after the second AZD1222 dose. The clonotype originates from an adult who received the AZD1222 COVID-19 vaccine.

CDR3 amino acids: CASSSQGYNEQFF. In nucleotides, the CDR3 is TGTGCCAGCAGCTCCCAGGGGTACAATGAGCAGTTCTTC. The V call is TRBV11-2, the J call TRBJ2-1; a possible D gene is TRBD1 (6 bases). Germline V gene sequence: CDR1 SGHAT, CDR2 FQNNGV. This CDR3 region has 13 residues. Trimming cost V 4 bases and J 4 bases, with 8 bases left between them.